The clone carrying this TCR beta chain qualifies as medium-sized. This specimen comes from a study of tumor-infiltrating lymphocytes in primary liver carcinoma. Taking about 18-32 mg of unsorted bulk tissue, the authors co-extracted RNA and DNA. With roughly 500 ng total RNA as template and a constant-region primer, TCR beta cDNA was made. TCR beta libraries came from three nested multiplex PCR rounds using slightly modified ARM-PCR. TCRdb processed the multiplex PCR reads anew with MiXCR; each CDR3 protein has one entry. The table records roughly 32,000 distinct CDR3 sequences, 76% of them present only once. This TCR was sampled from a man aged 35 to 55 with primary liver carcinoma and hepatitis B virus infection. Sequencing used liver tumor tissue from sampling region 5. Subset indicated: tumor region T5, tumor centre.

The CDR3 here is CASRGTSSSYEQYF. In DNA, the CDR3 is TGTGCCAGCAGAGGGACTTCCAGCTCCTACGAGCAGTACTTC. The genes are TRBV6-2 or TRBV6-3 and TRBJ2-7, with a weak D call TRBD2 (6 bases). Germline-derived CDR1 and CDR2 are MNHEY and SVGEGT. V dropped 6 bases and J dropped 0 bases, with 12 bases sitting between them. This CDR3 is built from 14 residues.